This is a list of T cell receptor beta chains from one sample in a study of T cells expressing NK-cell markers. TCRdb reprocessed the 5' RACE reads and keeps a single row for each CDR3 protein, giving no DNA. This specimen shows more than 250,000 distinct CDR3 sequences; the ten leading clones hold around 0.37%. Input material: blood T cells: a sorted CD56 or NKG2C T cell subset, CD4+ or CD8+ T cells, or bulk PBMC T cells (not recorded which). The receptor set was obtained from a man aged 18 to 35 in good health. Each CDR3 is given with its conserved first and last residue.

V gene,J gene,CDR3 protein
TRBV5-1,TRBJ2-1,CASSLREPAGVSGNEQFF
TRBV6-2/TRBV6-3,TRBJ2-3,CASSSNKRGHLSDTQYF
TRBV12-3/TRBV12-4,TRBJ2-3,CASSLSRTNADTQYF
TRBV20-1,TRBJ2-1,CSARVPRGAHNEQFF
TRBV20-1,TRBJ1-2,CSASLRDRGYTF
TRBV6-2/TRBV6-3,TRBJ2-6,CASSPRQVGANVLTF
TRBV12-3/TRBV12-4,TRBJ1-2,CASTLGQGHGYTF
TRBV12-3/TRBV12-4,TRBJ2-5,CASSLSTSGIGETQYF
TRBV12-3/TRBV12-4,TRBJ1-3,CASSLAVVTIYF
TRBV29-1,TRBJ2-3,CSVEGVLRTDTQYF
TRBV29-1,TRBJ2-1,CSASLNGYNEQFF
TRBV20-1,TRBJ2-3,CSARVQYAQYF